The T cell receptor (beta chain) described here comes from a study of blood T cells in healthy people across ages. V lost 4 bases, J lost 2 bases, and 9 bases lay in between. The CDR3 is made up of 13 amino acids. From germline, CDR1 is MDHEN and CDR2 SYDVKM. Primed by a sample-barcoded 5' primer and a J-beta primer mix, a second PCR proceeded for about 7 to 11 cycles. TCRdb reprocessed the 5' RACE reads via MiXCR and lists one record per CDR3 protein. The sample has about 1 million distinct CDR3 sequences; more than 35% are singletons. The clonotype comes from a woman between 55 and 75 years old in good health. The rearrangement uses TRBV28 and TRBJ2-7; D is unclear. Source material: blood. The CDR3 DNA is TGTGCCAGCAGTTACCCTAATACCTACGAGCAGTACTTC. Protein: CASSYPNTYEQYF.